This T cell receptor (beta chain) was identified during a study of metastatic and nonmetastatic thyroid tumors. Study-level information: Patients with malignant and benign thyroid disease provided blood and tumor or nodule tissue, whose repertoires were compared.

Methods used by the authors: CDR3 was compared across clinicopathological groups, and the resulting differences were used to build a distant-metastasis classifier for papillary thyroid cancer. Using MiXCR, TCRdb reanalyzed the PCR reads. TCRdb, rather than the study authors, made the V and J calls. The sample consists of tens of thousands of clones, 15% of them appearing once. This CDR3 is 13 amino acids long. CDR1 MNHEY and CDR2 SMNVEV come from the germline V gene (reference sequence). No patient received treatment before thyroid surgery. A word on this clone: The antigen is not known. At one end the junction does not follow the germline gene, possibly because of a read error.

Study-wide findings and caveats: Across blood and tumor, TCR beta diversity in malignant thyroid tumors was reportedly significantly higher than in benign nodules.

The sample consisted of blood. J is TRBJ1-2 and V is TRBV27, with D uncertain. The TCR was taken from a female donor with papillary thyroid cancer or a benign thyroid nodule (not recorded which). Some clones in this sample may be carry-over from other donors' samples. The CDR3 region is CARSSGKAYGYTF. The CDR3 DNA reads TGTGCCAGAAGTTCCGGGAAGGCCTATGGCTACACCTTC.